A selection of T cell receptor beta chains follows, all from one sample in a study of shared clonotypes between healthy human individuals. Using immunoSEQ multiplex PCR, the repertoire was profiled, and TCRdb retains in-frame clones only, with some absent. The profile covers 550,000 to 700,000 clones, with 60% to 75% appearing a single time and around 1.7% taken by the ten largest. The specimen was memory CD4+ T cells sorted from blood. Receptors originate from a woman aged 25 to 39 in good health. CDR3s include the opening cysteine and the closing phenylalanine or tryptophan. A D gene is named only where the DNA matches it firmly. Rows give clone size only sometimes, using once, few, many, or a class for an expanded clone.

cdr3_aa: CASSIAGTEQYF
cdr3_nt: TGTGCCAGTAGTATAGCCGGGACAGAGCAGTACTTC
j_call: TRBJ2-7
clone_size: -
v_call: TRBV19
d_call: -

cdr3_aa: CASSRQPDTTEAFF
cdr3_nt: TGCGCCAGCAGCAGGCAACCGGACACCACTGAAGCTTTCTTT
j_call: TRBJ1-1
clone_size: -
v_call: TRBV5-1
d_call: -

cdr3_aa: CASSLERLRNTEAFF
cdr3_nt: TGTGCCAGCAGCTTAGAACGTCTCCGGAACACTGAAGCTTTCTTT
j_call: TRBJ1-1
clone_size: -
v_call: TRBV7-2
d_call: -

cdr3_aa: CASSYSQGTGEKLFF
cdr3_nt: TGTGCCAGCAGTTACTCGCAGGGCACCGGTGAAAAACTGTTTTTT
j_call: TRBJ1-4
clone_size: -
v_call: TRBV6-5
d_call: -

cdr3_aa: CASSLWVGLAGETQYF
cdr3_nt: TGCGCCAGCAGCTTGTGGGTCGGACTAGCGGGGGAGACCCAGTACTTC
j_call: TRBJ2-5
clone_size: -
v_call: TRBV5-1
d_call: TRBD2

cdr3_aa: CAVMAGTRELFF
cdr3_nt: TGTGCCGTGATGGCAGGGACCAGGGAGCTGTTTTTT
j_call: TRBJ2-2
clone_size: -
v_call: TRBV28
d_call: -

cdr3_aa: CAGGQGDEQFF
cdr3_nt: TGTGCCGGGGGACAGGGAGATGAGCAGTTCTTC
j_call: TRBJ2-1
clone_size: -
v_call: TRBV2
d_call: TRBD1

cdr3_aa: CASSQEFGPSSEQYF
cdr3_nt: TGCGCCAGCAGCCAAGAGTTCGGGCCCTCCTCAGAGCAGTACTTC
j_call: TRBJ2-7
clone_size: -
v_call: TRBV4-1
d_call: -

cdr3_aa: CASSQNGVSGNTIYF
cdr3_nt: TGTGCCAGCAGTCAGAATGGAGTGTCTGGAAACACCATATATTTT
j_call: TRBJ1-3
clone_size: -
v_call: TRBV6-5
d_call: -

cdr3_aa: CASNQVRETQYF
cdr3_nt: TGTGCCAGCAATCAGGTCCGGGAGACCCAGTACTTC
j_call: TRBJ2-5
clone_size: -
v_call: TRBV2
d_call: -

cdr3_aa: CASSQSRGSTDTQYF
cdr3_nt: TGTGCCAGCAGCCAGAGTAGGGGGAGCACAGATACGCAGTATTTT
j_call: TRBJ2-3
clone_size: few
v_call: TRBV7-9
d_call: -

cdr3_aa: CASSVGPRDSGINMNTEAFF
cdr3_nt: TGTGCCAGCAGCGTAGGCCCTCGGGACAGCGGGATCAACATGAACACTGAAGCTTTCTTT
j_call: TRBJ1-1
clone_size: -
v_call: TRBV9
d_call: TRBD1

cdr3_aa: CASSERGQEGYEQYF
cdr3_nt: TGCGCCAGCAGTGAACGGGGACAGGAGGGATACGAGCAGTACTTC
j_call: TRBJ2-7
clone_size: once
v_call: TRBV10-2
d_call: TRBD1

cdr3_aa: CASSWDYQLREQYF
cdr3_nt: TGTGCCAGCAGCTGGGACTACCAACTACGCGAGCAGTACTTC
j_call: TRBJ2-7
clone_size: -
v_call: TRBV5-4
d_call: TRBD2

cdr3_aa: CASSLGAGAGNTIYF
cdr3_nt: TGCGCCAGCAGCTTGGGGGCAGGGGCTGGAAACACCATATATTTT
j_call: TRBJ1-3
clone_size: -
v_call: TRBV5-1
d_call: -

cdr3_aa: CATGRGPYEQYF
cdr3_nt: TGTGCCACGGGACGGGGCCCCTACGAGCAGTACTTC
j_call: TRBJ2-7
clone_size: few
v_call: TRBV6-5
d_call: -

cdr3_aa: CASSSSVGGRTNYGYTF
cdr3_nt: TGTGCCAGCAGCTCCTCCGTGGGAGGGAGGACTAACTATGGCTACACCTTC
j_call: TRBJ1-2
clone_size: -
v_call: TRBV9
d_call: -

cdr3_aa: CASNTRDTQYF
cdr3_nt: TGTGCCAGCAACACCCGAGATACGCAGTATTTT
j_call: TRBJ2-3
clone_size: -
v_call: TRBV27
d_call: -

cdr3_aa: CASSAQQGLEQYF
cdr3_nt: TGTGCCAGCAGCGCACAACAGGGTCTGGAACAGTACTTC
j_call: TRBJ2-7
clone_size: many
v_call: TRBV9
d_call: -

cdr3_aa: CASSKRAEQETQYF
cdr3_nt: TGTGCCAGCAGTAAAAGGGCGGAACAAGAGACCCAGTACTTC
j_call: TRBJ2-5
clone_size: -
v_call: TRBV2
d_call: -

cdr3_aa: CASSESSSSDPYEQYF
cdr3_nt: TGTGCCAGCAGTGAAAGTTCGTCTAGCGACCCCTACGAGCAGTACTTC
j_call: TRBJ2-7
clone_size: -
v_call: TRBV6-1
d_call: -

cdr3_aa: CASSIGYSSYEQYF
cdr3_nt: TGTGCCAGCAGCATCGGGTATAGCTCCTACGAGCAGTACTTC
j_call: TRBJ2-7
clone_size: -
v_call: TRBV11-2
d_call: -

cdr3_aa: CAWSHRTGYNQPQHF
cdr3_nt: TGTGCCTGGAGTCATCGGACAGGGTACAATCAGCCCCAGCATTTT
j_call: TRBJ1-5
clone_size: many
v_call: TRBV30
d_call: TRBD1

cdr3_aa: CASSLAGPIGTEAFF
cdr3_nt: TGTGCCAGCAGTTTAGCGGGGCCGATTGGCACTGAAGCTTTCTTT
j_call: TRBJ1-1
clone_size: -
v_call: TRBV27
d_call: -

cdr3_aa: CASSQRGINYEQYF
cdr3_nt: TGTGCCAGCAGTCAGCGGGGGATTAACTACGAGCAGTACTTC
j_call: TRBJ2-7
clone_size: -
v_call: TRBV2
d_call: TRBD2

cdr3_aa: CASTPPTGAAYEQYF
cdr3_nt: TGTGCCAGCACCCCCCCCACAGGAGCCGCCTACGAGCAGTACTTC
j_call: TRBJ2-7
clone_size: many
v_call: TRBV2
d_call: -

cdr3_aa: CASSLGQGRNTEAFF
cdr3_nt: TGTGCCAGCAGCTTAGGACAGGGCCGGAACACTGAAGCTTTCTTT
j_call: TRBJ1-1
clone_size: -
v_call: TRBV11-3
d_call: TRBD1

cdr3_aa: CASSSGPAATNEKLFF
cdr3_nt: TGTGCCAGCAGCTCGGGACCAGCCGCAACTAATGAAAAACTGTTTTTT
j_call: TRBJ1-4
clone_size: -
v_call: TRBV28
d_call: -

cdr3_aa: CASSFASGRSNTGELFF
cdr3_nt: TGTGCCAGCAGCTTTGCTAGCGGGAGATCGAACACCGGGGAGCTGTTTTTT
j_call: TRBJ2-2
clone_size: -
v_call: TRBV7-2
d_call: TRBD2

cdr3_aa: CASSRRRQGGMSGYTF
cdr3_nt: TGTGCCAGCAGCCGCCGACGGCAGGGCGGAATGAGCGGCTACACCTTC
j_call: TRBJ1-2
clone_size: -
v_call: TRBV7-8
d_call: -

cdr3_aa: CASSPQGASGELFF
cdr3_nt: TGTGCCAGCAGCCCACAGGGGGCGAGCGGGGAGCTGTTTTTT
j_call: TRBJ2-2
clone_size: -
v_call: TRBV11-2
d_call: TRBD1

cdr3_aa: CASSIRASGNTIYF
cdr3_nt: TGTGCCAGTAGTATAAGAGCCTCTGGAAACACCATATATTTT
j_call: TRBJ1-3
clone_size: once
v_call: TRBV19
d_call: -

cdr3_aa: CASSAGGPTEAFF
cdr3_nt: TGTGCCAGCAGTGCGGGGGGGCCCACTGAAGCTTTCTTT
j_call: TRBJ1-1
clone_size: -
v_call: TRBV2
d_call: -

cdr3_aa: CASSPQTYSNQPQHF
cdr3_nt: TGTGCCAGCAGTCCCCAGACCTATAGCAATCAGCCCCAGCATTTT
j_call: TRBJ1-5
clone_size: -
v_call: TRBV27
d_call: -

cdr3_aa: CSVDRGTEAFF
cdr3_nt: TGCAGCGTGGACAGGGGCACTGAAGCTTTCTTT
j_call: TRBJ1-1
clone_size: many
v_call: TRBV29-1
d_call: TRBD1

cdr3_aa: CASSPRGSGRGSVYEQYF
cdr3_nt: TGTGCCAGCTCACCACGGGGTTCGGGCAGGGGGTCGGTCTACGAGCAGTACTTC
j_call: TRBJ2-7
clone_size: -
v_call: TRBV18
d_call: TRBD1

cdr3_aa: CASSRAGGSYEQYF
cdr3_nt: TGCGCCAGCAGCCGAGCGGGAGGTTCCTACGAGCAGTACTTC
j_call: TRBJ2-7
clone_size: many
v_call: TRBV5-1
d_call: TRBD2

cdr3_aa: CASARTDANEQFF
cdr3_nt: TGTGCCAGCGCGAGGACAGACGCCAATGAGCAGTTCTTC
j_call: TRBJ2-1
clone_size: -
v_call: TRBV2
d_call: -

cdr3_aa: CASSIVLQGLQETQYF
cdr3_nt: TGTGCCAGTAGTATAGTCTTGCAGGGACTTCAAGAGACCCAGTACTTC
j_call: TRBJ2-5
clone_size: -
v_call: TRBV19
d_call: -

cdr3_aa: CASSERTSGFYNEQFF
cdr3_nt: TGTGCCAGCAGTGAGCGTACTAGCGGTTTTTATAATGAGCAGTTCTTC
j_call: TRBJ2-1
clone_size: -
v_call: TRBV6-4
d_call: TRBD2

cdr3_aa: CASSVSPLQRDTGELFF
cdr3_nt: TGTGCCAGCAGCGTAAGCCCCCTCCAACGGGATACCGGGGAGCTGTTTTTT
j_call: TRBJ2-2
clone_size: -
v_call: TRBV9
d_call: -

cdr3_aa: CASSDSVTGNTIYF
cdr3_nt: TGTGCCAGCTCGGACAGTGTAACTGGAAACACCATATATTTT
j_call: TRBJ1-3
clone_size: -
v_call: TRBV28
d_call: -

cdr3_aa: CASSLVGRDTIYF
cdr3_nt: TGTGCCAGCAGCTTAGTCGGTCGGGACACCATATATTTT
j_call: TRBJ1-3
clone_size: -
v_call: TRBV7-2
d_call: -

cdr3_aa: CAWNQWGATEAFF
cdr3_nt: TGTGCCTGGAATCAGTGGGGGGCCACTGAAGCTTTCTTT
j_call: TRBJ1-1
clone_size: -
v_call: TRBV30
d_call: -

cdr3_aa: CASSRPGQLYEQYF
cdr3_nt: TGCGCCAGCAGCAGGCCGGGACAGCTTTACGAGCAGTACTTC
j_call: TRBJ2-7
clone_size: -
v_call: TRBV5-1
d_call: TRBD1

cdr3_aa: CASSLGEVGNQPQHF
cdr3_nt: TGTGCCAGCAGCTTGGGGGAAGTTGGCAATCAGCCCCAGCATTTT
j_call: TRBJ1-5
clone_size: few
v_call: TRBV7-2
d_call: -